This record looks at one T cell receptor beta chain sequence and its context. Its matching antigen is unknown. These data belong to a study of neurological immune-mediated disorders. Germline CDR1 and CDR2: SGHRS and YFSETQ. The CDR3 spans 12 residues. The germline V and J ends were trimmed by 4 bases and 4 bases, with 7 bases remaining between them. The unsorted libraries were made from 2 million PBMCs kept at -80 C. Whole-study findings and limits: TCR clonal expansion peaked in HTLV-1-associated myelopathy patients and was lowest in multiple sclerosis patients.

From 15-18 subjects, over 190 million TCR-beta sequences were obtained in each sequencing run. TCRdb independently ran MiXCR on the 5' RACE reads; one entry per CDR3 protein. The repertoire holds 87,000 or so distinct CDR3 sequences, around 3.5% seen once, with around 3.2% in the top ten. The specimen was PBMCs. The receptor was derived from a woman in her forties or fifties with multiple sclerosis. The chain employs TRBV5-1 and TRBJ2-3; no clear D. CDR3 residues: CASSLWADTQYF. The CDR3 DNA reads TGCGCCAGCAGCCTGTGGGCAGATACGCAGTATTTT.